Each of the 28 T cell receptor beta chains below was sequenced from the same sample in a study of T cells expressing NK-cell markers. TCRdb reprocessed the 5' RACE reads; each CDR3 protein has one entry and no DNA is given. The specimen's table records about half a million distinct CDR3 sequences. The sequencing input was blood T cells: a sorted CD56 or NKG2C T cell subset, CD4+ or CD8+ T cells, or bulk PBMC T cells (not recorded which). The receptors stem from a woman aged 45-59 years in good health.

The chain links TRBV24-1 to TRBJ2-1. There are 14 residues in the CDR3. Germline lookup yields CDR1 KGHDR and CDR2 SFDVKD. CDR3 region: CATRAGGSYNEQFF.

The gene calls are TRBV2 and TRBJ2-7. The CDR3 extends over 14 amino acids. Per germline, CDR1 SNHLY and CDR2 FYNNEI. The CDR3 sequence is CASSVESSSYEQYF.

The gene calls are TRBV14 and TRBJ1-1. This CDR3 is 12 amino acids long. Germline CDR1 reads SGHDN; CDR2 reads FVKESK. The chain's CDR3 is CASSHLASEAFF.

The CDR3 here is CASSERAGVGTDTQYF. The chain recombines TRBV2 with TRBJ2-3; with no DNA, the TCRdb D assignment of TRBD2 cannot be verified. CDR3 length: 16 amino acids. The germline V gene encodes CDR1 SNHLY and CDR2 FYNNEI.

The V call is TRBV7-9, the J call TRBJ2-1; TCRdb indicates TRBD1, and absent DNA this call remains unverified. The CDR3 sequence is 15 residues long. The germline V gene has CDR1 SEHNR and CDR2 FQNEAQ (reference sequence). CDR3 protein: CAIHYRQTAYNEQFF.

The chain combines TRBV29-1 with TRBJ1-4. The CDR3 has 13 amino acids. Germline V CDR1 and CDR2: SQVTM, ANQGSEA. CDR3 residues: CSVGTFNREKLFF. The full variable domain, its missing parts supplied by reference TRBV29-1 and TRBJ1-4, is SAVISQKPSRDICQRGTSLTIQCQVDSQVTMMFWYRQQPGQSLTLIATANQGSEATYESGFVIDKFPISRPNLTFSTLTVSNMSPEDSSIYLCSVGTFNREKLFFGSGTQLSVL.

The chain carries TRBV20-1 and TRBJ2-6. The CDR3 runs to 14 residues. Germline lookup yields CDR1 DFQATT and CDR2 SNEGSKA (reference sequence). This chain's CDR3 is CSAPPRTGANVLTF.

The rearrangement links TRBV19 to TRBJ1-4. The CDR3 runs to 14 residues. The germline gives CDR1 LNHDA, CDR2 SQIVND (reference sequence). This CDR3 is CASSTRTTNEKLFF.

The chain is built from TRBV20-1 and TRBJ2-5; TCRdb's D call of TRBD1 is untestable without DNA. Germline values: CDR1 DFQATT, CDR2 SNEGSKA (reference sequence). The CDR3 runs 16 residues. The CDR3: CSARIPGRRTAETQYF.

This chain connects TRBV29-1 to TRBJ2-5; absent DNA, TCRdb's TRBD2 call cannot be checked. CDR3 length: 12 residues. Germline V CDR1 and CDR2: SQVTM, ANQGSEA. The CDR3 loop is CSVGLATETQYF. Full variable domain (outside the CDR3, taken from reference TRBV29-1 and TRBJ2-5): SAVISQKPSRDICQRGTSLTIQCQVDSQVTMMFWYRQQPGQSLTLIATANQGSEATYESGFVIDKFPISRPNLTFSTLTVSNMSPEDSSIYLCSVGLATETQYFGPGTRLLVL.

This chain joins TRBV4-1 and TRBJ2-5; there is no DNA to check the TCRdb D call of TRBD2. Germline V gene sequence: CDR1 MGHRA, CDR2 YSYEKL. CDR3 length: 18 residues. The CDR3 reads CASSQERTGLAAQETQYF.

The CDR3 reads CATSDWTLAGVGNEQFF. V gene TRBV24-1 combines with J gene TRBJ2-1; TCRdb selects TRBD2, and the lack of DNA leaves this call unchecked. This CDR3 region has 17 residues. Germline V gene lookup returns CDR1 KGHDR and CDR2 SFDVKD.

The chain joins TRBV25-1 to TRBJ2-3; there is no DNA to check the TCRdb D call of TRBD1. Germline assignment: CDR1 MGHDK and CDR2 SYGVNS. The CDR3 length is 15 residues. The CDR3: CASSETGGGADTQYF.

The V call is TRBV4-2, the J call TRBJ1-1. The CDR3 has 14 residues. Germline CDR1 is LGHNA and CDR2 is YNFKEQ. Here the CDR3 reads CASSQVESEGWAFF.

V usage is TRBV25-1 and J usage is TRBJ1-1. The CDR3 is 11 amino acids. Germline loops: CDR1 MGHDK, CDR2 SYGVNS. The CDR3: CASSFRFEAFF.

This chain connects TRBV5-5 to TRBJ2-3; the TRBD1 assignment by TCRdb is unverifiable without DNA. The CDR3 runs to 14 residues. The germline CDR1 and CDR2 sequences are SGHKS and YYEKEE (reference sequence). The chain's CDR3 is CASSFPGRKDTQYF.

This chain links TRBV12-3 or TRBV12-4 with TRBJ2-2; TCRdb names TRBD1, which stays unverified in the absence of DNA. The CDR3 sequence is 16 residues long. The CDR3 is CASSPLLTRNTGELFF.

The chain links TRBV24-1 to TRBJ1-5. The CDR3 runs to 15 residues. The V gene's germline CDR1 is KGHDR and CDR2 SFDVKD. CDR3 protein: CATSDPGRGNQPQHF.

The chain is built from TRBV12-3 or TRBV12-4 and TRBJ2-5; TCRdb's D call of TRBD1 is untestable without DNA. The CDR3 loop spans 14 amino acids. The CDR3 sequence: CASATSTGQETQYF.

This rearrangement joins TRBV27 to TRBJ1-1. The germline V gene has CDR1 MNHEY and CDR2 SMNVEV (reference sequence). This CDR3 contains 18 residues. The CDR3 loop is CASSFVRGIGGMNTEAFF.

The genes are TRBV6-6 and TRBJ1-4; TCRdb proposes TRBD1, but this gene call is untestable without DNA. This CDR3 contains 18 residues. Germline V gives CDR1 MNHNY, CDR2 SVGAGI (reference sequence). This CDR3 is CASSYWDRVGGLHEKLFF.

This chain links TRBV5-5 with TRBJ1-4; lacking DNA, the TRBD1 call made by TCRdb goes unchecked. The CDR3 spans 15 residues. The germline CDR1 and CDR2 sequences are SGHKS and YYEKEE (reference sequence). CDR3 loop: CASSPLGAVNEKLFF.

CDR3 in amino acids: CATSVPDVQETQYF. J is TRBJ2-5 and V is TRBV24-1; TCRdb's D gene call, TRBD1, goes unchecked for lack of DNA. The V gene's germline CDR1 is KGHDR and CDR2 SFDVKD. This CDR3 spans 14 amino acids.

V usage is TRBV4-1 and J usage is TRBJ2-2; lacking DNA, the TRBD1 call made by TCRdb goes unchecked. The CDR3 consists of 15 residues. CDR1 and CDR2 (germline): MGHRA, YSYEKL. The chain's CDR3 is CASSPGGRGVGELFF.

The genes are TRBV7-2 and TRBJ1-1; TCRdb selects TRBD1, and the lack of DNA leaves this call unchecked. The CDR3 is 14 residues long. CDR1 is SGHTA and CDR2 is FQGNSA in the germline V gene. This CDR3 reads CASSLEGGPAGAFF.

This rearrangement joins TRBV5-1 to TRBJ2-4; TCRdb outputs TRBD1, but without DNA this stays unchecked. Germline V gene sequence: CDR1 SGHRS, CDR2 YFSETQ. The CDR3 runs to 14 residues. CDR3 region: CASSPEGGSPIQYF.

This rearrangement joins TRBV30 to TRBJ1-3. This CDR3 comprises 14 residues. Germline V gene sequence: CDR1 GTSNPN, CDR2 SVGIG (reference sequence). CDR3 amino acids: CAWTYGFSGNTIYF.

CDR3 amino acids: CASSPLGRENSGANVLTF. The chain carries TRBV18 and TRBJ2-6; the D call of TRBD1 rests on TCRdb alone, since no DNA is present to check it. Germline V gives CDR1 KGHSH, CDR2 LQKENI. The CDR3 totals 18 residues.